Presented here are 29 T cell receptor beta chains from one specimen sequenced in a study of cytomegalovirus exposure and HLA in healthy donors. The PCR was carried out with 60 Vbeta primers and 13 Jbeta primers. The data were produced by immunoSEQ multiplex PCR, yet TCRdb's version contains in-frame clones alone and is incomplete. The table includes under 200,000 clones, 80% to 85% detected once. Sequencing was carried out using PBMCs. These receptors all come from a male donor in good health and CMV-seropositive.

The chain employs TRBV6-5 and TRBJ1-1; 7 nucleotides agree with TRBD1. Germline loops: CDR1 MNHEY, CDR2 SVGAGI. This CDR3 has 15 residues. V was pared by 6 bases and J by 0 bases, with 7 bases of the junction left unmatched. This CDR3 reads CASRLLQGMNTEAFF. DNA of the CDR3: TGTGCCAGCAGGTTACTACAGGGGATGAACACTGAAGCTTTCTTT.

V is TRBV30 and J is TRBJ1-3; TRBD1 matches at 8 bases. CDR3 length: 15 residues. CDR1 is GTSNPN and CDR2 is SVGIG in the germline V gene (reference sequence). After removal of 3 bases from V and 0 bases from J, the junction contained 4 bases not matched to a gene. This chain's CDR3 is CAWSDRGTSGNTIYF. The CDR3 DNA sequence: TGTGCCTGGAGCGACAGGGGTACCTCTGGAAACACCATATATTTT.

The chain carries TRBV4-3 and TRBJ1-6; D is perhaps TRBD1 (5 bases). V was pared by 4 bases and J by 10 bases, with 17 bases between. The CDR3 loop spans 15 amino acids. The V gene's germline CDR1 is LGHNA and CDR2 YSLEER. The CDR3 DNA is TGCGCCAGCAGCCCTTTCTCGACAGTCAGGTCACCCCTCCACTTT. It encodes CASSPFSTVRSPLHF.

This sequence joins TRBV5-1 and TRBJ1-4; tentatively, D is TRBD1 (5 bases). The V gene lost 0 bases and the J gene lost 7 bases, with 13 bases spanning the gap. CDR1 SGHRS and CDR2 YFSETQ come from the germline V gene. CDR3 length: 15 residues. The DNA of the CDR3 is TGCGCCAGCAGCTTGGACAGGACCAAGAGTGAAAAACTGTTTTTT. Its protein product is CASSLDRTKSEKLFF.

The chain employs TRBV29-1 and TRBJ2-5; 10 bases match TRBD2. Gene TRBJ2-7 matches the end of the DNA better, so the J call may be wrong. The CDR3 is 14 amino acids. Germline CDR1 reads SQVTM; CDR2 reads ANQGSEA. The chain's CDR3 is CSVGLAGVHYEQYF. The CDR3 DNA reads as TGCAGCGTAGGCCTAGCGGGAGTTCACTACGAGCAGTACTTC.

The CDR3 coding sequence is TGTGCCAGCATTGGACCGGGACTCCGAGGCCACTACGAGCAGTACTTC. It yields the protein CASIGPGLRGHYEQYF. The chain carries TRBV27 and TRBJ2-7, with a tentative D call TRBD2 (6 bases). The CDR3 covers 16 residues. CDR1 MNHEY and CDR2 SMNVEV come from the germline V gene (reference sequence). Trimming pared 7 bases from V and 3 bases from J, leaving 22 bases between.

This clone was detected a few times. The rearrangement uses TRBV18 and TRBJ1-1, with D maybe TRBD1 (6 bases). The V end lost 3 bases, the J end lost 6 bases, and 17 bases lay between the germline ends. Per germline, CDR1 KGHSH and CDR2 LQKENI. The CDR3 is made up of 15 amino acids. The CDR3 coding sequence is TGTGCCAGCTCACCTGTGACAGGAGACAAGGCTGAAGCTTTCTTT. This gives the protein CASSPVTGDKAEAFF. The whole variable domain, filled in from reference TRBV18 and TRBJ1-1, reads NAGVMQNPRHLVRRRGQEARLRCSPMKGHSHVYWYRQLPEEGLKFMVYLQKENIIDESGMPKERFSAEFPKEGPSILRIQQVVRGDSAAYFCASSPVTGDKAEAFFGQGTRLTVV.

The gene calls are TRBV28 and TRBJ1-2, with D possibly being TRBD1 (5 bases). This CDR3 is built from 15 residues. The germline V gene has CDR1 MDHEN and CDR2 SYDVKM. The V end was cut by 2 bases, the J end by 1 base, with 11 bases between. The chain's CDR3 is CASSLGGGINYGYTF. CDR3 DNA: TGTGCCAGCAGTTTAGGGGGGGGGATTAACTATGGCTACACCTTC.

This clone was observed a few times. The V and J genes are TRBV7-9 and TRBJ1-1, with 8 bases lining up with TRBD1. The CDR3 is 14 amino acids. Germline CDR1 reads SEHNR; CDR2 reads FQNEAQ (reference sequence). J gave up 3 bases and V 5 bases, and 5 bases lay outside the gene matches. The DNA of the CDR3 is TGTGCCAGCAGCAGTCAGGGGGCGCACACTGAAGCTTTCTTT. Translation: CASSSQGAHTEAFF.

The rearrangement uses TRBV5-1 and TRBJ2-1, with TRBD2 identical over 11 bases. With V trimmed by 4 bases and J by 7 bases, 16 bases remained unmatched. Germline V gene lookup returns CDR1 SGHRS and CDR2 YFSETQ. The CDR3 length is 18 residues. The CDR3 loop is CASSKSLSGRALGNEQFF. CDR3 DNA: TGCGCCAGCAGCAAATCCCTTAGCGGGAGGGCCCTAGGAAATGAGCAGTTCTTC. Using reference TRBV5-1 and TRBJ2-1 for the parts outside the CDR3, the full variable domain is KAGVTQTPRYLIKTRGQQVTLSCSPISGHRSVSWYQQTPGQGLQFLFEYFSETQRNKGNFPGRFSGRQFSNSRSEMNVSTLELGDSALYLCASSKSLSGRALGNEQFFGPGTRLTVL.

The chain has TRBV7-9 and TRBJ1-1, with 9 bases aligning to TRBD1. The germline V gene has CDR1 SEHNR and CDR2 FQNEAQ (reference sequence). V lost 1 base, J lost 3 bases, and 12 bases stayed unmatched. The CDR3 runs to 18 residues. This chain's CDR3 is CASSLVTANRGRDTEAFF. The CDR3 DNA reads as TGTGCCAGCAGCTTAGTAACGGCCAACAGGGGGCGAGACACTGAAGCTTTCTTT.

This CDR3 is CASSPGTGGAAEAFF. DNA of the CDR3: TGTGCCAGCTCACCTGGGACAGGGGGCGCGGCTGAAGCTTTCTTT. The chain combines TRBV18 with TRBJ1-1, with 12 bases matching TRBD1. The CDR3 totals 15 residues. The ends lost 3 bases at V and 6 bases at J; junction bases unmatched: 5. Looked up from germline, CDR1 is KGHSH and CDR2 is LQKENI.

The chain employs TRBV18 and TRBJ2-7; D is possibly TRBD1 (6 bases). Per germline, CDR1 KGHSH and CDR2 LQKENI. This CDR3 region has 15 residues. V shed 6 bases and J shed 0 bases, with 15 bases lying between them. CDR3 in amino acids: CASSTIGGVSYEQYF. As DNA, the CDR3 is TGTGCCAGCTCCACCATAGGGGGAGTCTCCTACGAGCAGTACTTC. Full variable domain (rest looked up from reference TRBV18 and TRBJ2-7): NAGVMQNPRHLVRRRGQEARLRCSPMKGHSHVYWYRQLPEEGLKFMVYLQKENIIDESGMPKERFSAEFPKEGPSILRIQQVVRGDSAAYFCASSTIGGVSYEQYFGPGTRLTVT.

In this sample, this clone turned up a few times. This chain connects TRBV15 to TRBJ1-3; possible D gene TRBD1, 5 bases. CDR1 LNHNV and CDR2 YYDKDF come from the germline V gene (reference sequence). This CDR3 region has 14 residues. Trimming took off 4 bases at V and 1 base at J, with 8 bases between the two ends. CDR3 DNA sequence: TGTGCCACCAGCAAGGGGTTTTCTGGAAACACCATATATTTT. Translation gives CATSKGFSGNTIYF.

The rearrangement links TRBV13 to TRBJ1-2, with a weak D call TRBD1 (6 bases). Germline V gene data show CDR1 as PRHDT and CDR2 as FYEKMQ (reference sequence). CDR3 length equals 14 residues. Trimming removed 6 bases from V and 7 bases from J, with 18 bases in between. The CDR3 reads CASRVWQGYSGYTF. CDR3 DNA: TGTGCCAGCAGAGTTTGGCAGGGGTATAGTGGCTACACCTTC.

This CDR3 is CATTGTGETYGYTF. In nucleotides, the CDR3 is TGTGCCACCACGGGGACAGGAGAAACCTATGGCTACACCTTC. The gene calls are TRBV19 and TRBJ1-2, with 8 bases that match TRBD1. After removal of 10 bases from V and 4 bases from J, the junction contained 11 bases not matched to a gene. The CDR3 has 14 residues. Germline CDR1 LNHDA, CDR2 SQIVND (reference sequence).

The rearrangement uses TRBV5-1 and TRBJ2-5, with a possible D match to TRBD1 (5 bases). The CDR3 loop spans 17 amino acids. Trimming took 0 bases from V and 1 from J, leaving 16 bases between them. Germline V gene data show CDR1 as SGHRS and CDR2 as YFSETQ. The CDR3 nucleotides read TGCGCCAGCAGCTTGGTTTCCCTCTCAAGGGGCCAAGAGACCCAGTACTTC. This codes for CASSLVSLSRGQETQYF.

The gene calls are TRBV11-2 and TRBJ2-2, with D unclear. The germline CDR1 and CDR2 sequences are SGHAT and FQNNGV. This CDR3 contains 15 residues. V was clipped by 5 bases and J by 4 bases, with 14 bases between them. The CDR3 region is CASSPVSHATGELFF. The CDR3 nucleotides read TGTGCCAGCAGCCCAGTTTCCCACGCCACCGGGGAGCTGTTTTTT.

The chain links TRBV5-1 to TRBJ1-2; no firm D call. Germline CDR1 and CDR2: SGHRS and YFSETQ. The V and J ends lost 0 bases and 0 bases respectively, with 9 bases between them. CDR3 size: 15 residues. DNA for the CDR3: TGCGCCAGCAGCTTGGAACCCCAGGCTAACTATGGCTACACCTTC. It specifies CASSLEPQANYGYTF.

This clone was seen only a few times. The gene calls are TRBV11-2 and TRBJ2-2; perhaps TRBD1 as D (6 bases). The CDR3 contains 14 residues. The germline gives CDR1 SGHAT, CDR2 FQNNGV. Trimming shortened V by 7 bases and J by 0 bases, and 9 bases separated the two germline ends. Here the CDR3 DNA reads TGTGCCAGCAACAGGGAAGCGAACACCGGGGAGCTGTTTTTT. This sequence encodes CASNREANTGELFF. Full variable domain (rest looked up from reference TRBV11-2 and TRBJ2-2): EAGVAQSPRYKIIEKRQSVAFWCNPISGHATLYWYQQILGQGPKLLIQFQNNGVVDDSQLPKDRFSAERLKGVDSTLKIQPAKLEDSAVYLCASNREANTGELFFGEGSRLTVL.

V usage is TRBV5-1 and J usage is TRBJ2-3, with 10 bases matching TRBD1. V was clipped by 3 bases and J by 1 base; unmatched bases: 2. Germline CDR1 reads SGHRS; CDR2 reads YFSETQ. CDR3 size: 15 residues. CDR3 region: CASSSGQGGTDTQYF. Written as DNA, the CDR3 is TGCGCCAGCAGCTCCGGACAGGGGGGCACAGATACGCAGTATTTT.

CDR3 in DNA: TGCGCCAGCAGCTTTACAGGGGGAAAGTGGAATGAGCAGTTCTTC. Translation gives CASSFTGGKWNEQFF. This chain links TRBV5-1 with TRBJ2-1; TRBD1 matches 8 bases. CDR1 and CDR2 from the germline V gene are SGHRS and YFSETQ. The V segment lost 2 bases and the J segment 7 bases; nucleotides outside the gene matches: 8. The CDR3 spans 15 residues.

This chain's CDR3 is CASSQRGSTDTQYF. The CDR3 DNA reads as TGTGCCAGCAGCCAGCGGGGAAGCACAGATACGCAGTATTTT. The chain is built from TRBV7-7 and TRBJ2-3, with TRBD2 identical over 7 bases. CDR1 is SSHAT and CDR2 is FNYEAQ in the germline V gene (reference sequence). CDR3 length equals 14 residues. V shed 5 bases, J shed 0 bases, and the junction held 2 bases outside the gene matches.

The chain recombines TRBV19 with TRBJ2-7; TRBD1 agrees at 8 bases. The V and J ends lost 6 bases and 6 bases, in that order; junction bases with no gene match: 13. The CDR3 contains 15 residues. CDR1 is LNHDA, CDR2 SQIVND, per germline (reference sequence). CDR3 residues: CASRPTTGAGVEQYF. The CDR3 DNA sequence: TGTGCCAGTAGACCGACGACAGGGGCAGGAGTCGAGCAGTACTTC.

The gene calls are TRBV27 and TRBJ2-3; 10 bases agree with TRBD2. Germline lookup yields CDR1 MNHEY and CDR2 SMNVEV (reference sequence). V gave up 7 bases and J gave up 4 bases; unmatched junction bases: 11. The CDR3 runs to 16 residues. CDR3 amino acids: CASMWGSGRRADTQYF. CDR3 DNA sequence: TGTGCCAGCATGTGGGGTAGCGGGAGGAGGGCAGATACGCAGTATTTT.

The chain employs TRBV7-9 and TRBJ1-1, with 8 bases matching TRBD1. This CDR3 comprises 13 residues. After removal of 4 bases from V and 6 bases from J, the junction contained 4 bases not matched to a gene. Germline loops: CDR1 SEHNR, CDR2 FQNEAQ (reference sequence). In DNA form, the CDR3 reads TGTGCCAGCAGCTGGACAGGGATCGCTGAAGCTTTCTTT. Protein: CASSWTGIAEAFF.

The V gene is TRBV7-6, the J gene TRBJ1-4; D may be TRBD1 (5 bases). The CDR3 spans 15 residues. V shed 1 base and J shed 5 bases, with 11 bases lying between them. Germline loops: CDR1 SGHVS, CDR2 FNYEAQ. The CDR3 coding sequence is TGTGCCAGCAGCTTAGAGGCAGGGCCAAATGAAAAACTGTTTTTT. Encoded protein: CASSLEAGPNEKLFF. Complete variable domain (other parts from reference TRBV7-6 and TRBJ1-4): GAGVSQSPRYKVTKRGQDVALRCDPISGHVSLYWYRQALGQGPEFLTYFNYEAQQDKSGLPNDRFSAERPEGSISTLTIQRTEQRDSAMYRCASSLEAGPNEKLFFGSGTQLSVL.

The chain carries TRBV6-1 and TRBJ1-1; tentatively, D is TRBD1 (5 bases). The V gene lost 4 bases and the J gene lost 4 bases, with 10 bases spanning the gap. Germline CDR1 reads MNHNS; CDR2 reads SASEGT. The CDR3 spans 13 residues. The CDR3 sequence is CASSVQGGTEAFF. The CDR3 DNA is TGTGCCAGCAGTGTTCAGGGAGGCACTGAAGCTTTCTTT.

The chain has TRBV5-1 and TRBJ1-4; D is possibly TRBD1 (5 bases). The length of the CDR3 is 16 residues. V dropped 0 bases and J dropped 8 bases, with 17 bases sitting between them. Germline V CDR1 and CDR2: SGHRS, YFSETQ. The DNA of the CDR3 is TGCGCCAGCAGCTTGGCTTCTCTCGGGGGAAGGGAAAAACTGTTTTTT. This sequence encodes CASSLASLGGREKLFF.